Below, 3 T cell receptor beta chains from the same sample are listed, as sequenced in a study of control samples from healthy donors and cancer patients. Method: immunoSEQ multiplex PCR; TCRdb's copy keeps in-frame clones and lacks some. In the table there are about 140,000 clones, just under 95% of which are singletons. Input material: blood. The origin of the receptors is a man in his thirties or forties in good health.

This clone was detected once. The chain combines TRBV7-9 with TRBJ2-7, with TRBD2 matching 10 bases. This CDR3 has 15 residues. Unmatched junction bases numbered 5, after V lost 5 bases and J lost 1 base. Per the germline V gene, CDR1 is SEHNR and CDR2 is FQNEAQ (reference sequence). The CDR3 DNA is TGTGCCAGCAGCGCGAGGACTAGCGGTTCCTACGAGCAGTACTTC. Translation: CASSARTSGSYEQYF.

The table lists this clone with a count of one. J is TRBJ2-5 and V is TRBV7-6; D remains unclear. In germline, CDR1 is SGHVS, CDR2 FNYEAQ. The CDR3 is made up of 13 amino acids. V lost 3 bases, J lost 5 bases, and 10 bases lay in between. This CDR3 reads CASSFRSWETQYF. CDR3 DNA sequence: TGTGCCAGCAGCTTCCGTAGCTGGGAGACCCAGTACTTC.

The J gene is TRBJ1-1, the V gene TRBV5-1; 8 bases agree with TRBD1. Germline V gene data show CDR1 as SGHRS and CDR2 as YFSETQ. The CDR3 extends over 15 amino acids. Trimming cost V 0 bases and J 7 bases; bases outside gene matches: 8. CDR3 nucleotides: TGCGCCAGCAGCTTGGCTTCAGGGGGCGGTGGTGAAGCTTTCTTT. Amino acids: CASSLASGGGGEAFF. Full variable domain (remainder filled in from reference TRBV5-1 and TRBJ1-1): KAGVTQTPRYLIKTRGQQVTLSCSPISGHRSVSWYQQTPGQGLQFLFEYFSETQRNKGNFPGRFSGRQFSNSRSEMNVSTLELGDSALYLCASSLASGGGGEAFFGQGTRLTVV.